These T cell receptor beta chains were read from a single sample in a study of T cell responses to AZD1222 COVID-19 vaccine. Method: immunoSEQ multiplex PCR; TCRdb's copy keeps in-frame clones and lacks some. The profile shows about 170,000 clones, roughly 90% of them singletons. This specimen was peripheral blood, taken on day 0 of AZD1222 vaccination. These receptors were collected from an adult in good health. Each CDR3 is given with its conserved first and last residue. Fields, in order: D gene, clone size, CDR3 length, V gene, J gene, CDR3 protein, CDR3 DNA. A D gene is named only where the DNA matches it firmly. Expanded clones get a size class; other rows say once, few or many, or leave the size out.

>TRBD1|.|15|TRBV19|TRBJ2-5
CASSIQGAVRETQYF
TGTGCCAGTAGTATCCAGGGGGCGGTTCGGGAGACCCAGTACTTC
>.|.|12|TRBV30|TRBJ1-1
CAWETLGTEAFF
TGTGCCTGGGAAACGCTGGGGACTGAAGCTTTCTTT
>.|.|13|TRBV29-1|TRBJ1-2
CSVEGGGGVVHTF
TGCAGCGTTGAAGGGGGGGGCGGAGTCGTCCACACCTTC
>.|.|15|TRBV6-5|TRBJ1-2
CASRPWGGQNYGYTF
TGTGCCAGCAGGCCGTGGGGGGGGCAGAACTATGGCTACACCTTC
>TRBD2|.|16|TRBV10-2|TRBJ2-1
CASSESLAGGRNEQFF
TGCGCCAGCAGTGAGTCCTTAGCGGGGGGGCGCAATGAGCAGTTCTTC
>.|.|14|TRBV27|TRBJ1-6
CASSPQGGDSPLHF
TGTGCCAGCAGCCCACAGGGAGGAGATTCACCCCTCCACTTT
>.|.|14|TRBV9|TRBJ2-7
CASSFGGRAYEQYF
TGTGCCAGCAGCTTTGGGGGGCGAGCCTACGAGCAGTACTTC
>TRBD2|.|17|TRBV4-1|TRBJ2-5
CASSRGLAGGPQETQYF
TGCGCCAGCAGCCGAGGACTAGCGGGAGGCCCCCAAGAGACCCAGTACTTC
>.|.|14|TRBV3-1/TRBV3-2|TRBJ2-7
CASSQSPGPYEQYF
TGTGCCAGCAGCCAGTCGCCAGGCCCCTACGAGCAGTACTTC
>.|once|15|TRBV6-5|TRBJ1-2
CASSYSRQGNYGYTF
TGTGCCAGCAGTTACTCGAGGCAGGGGAACTATGGCTACACCTTC
>.|.|14|TRBV4-2|TRBJ2-7
CASSQKGSSYEQYF
TGTGCCAGCAGCCAAAAGGGGTCCTCCTACGAGCAGTACTTC
>TRBD2|.|19|TRBV27|TRBJ2-4
CASSPRLAGGIIAKNIQYF
TGTGCCAGCAGTCCACGACTAGCGGGAGGGATTATAGCCAAAAACATTCAGTACTTC
>TRBD1|.|14|TRBV18|TRBJ1-1
CASSRAGGNTEAFF
TGTGCCAGCTCACGGGCAGGGGGGAACACTGAAGCTTTCTTT
>.|.|16|TRBV7-8|TRBJ2-1
CASSLRDPLTHNEQFF
TGTGCCAGCAGCCTCCGGGACCCCCTAACGCACAATGAGCAGTTCTTC
>.|.|13|TRBV19|TRBJ1-2
CASKEGTNYGYTF
TGTGCCAGTAAAGAAGGGACCAACTATGGCTACACCTTC
>.|.|12|TRBV28|TRBJ1-6
CASSLSYSPLHF
TGTGCCAGCAGTTTATCCTATTCACCCCTCCACTTT
>.|.|17|TRBV11-2|TRBJ1-3
CASSLFFGGEGGNTIYF
TGTGCCAGCAGCTTATTTTTCGGGGGTGAAGGTGGAAACACCATATATTTT
>.|.|13|TRBV2|TRBJ2-7
CASRPGPLVEQYF
TGTGCCAGCAGGCCCGGGCCCTTGGTCGAGCAGTACTTC
>.|.|12|TRBV5-1|TRBJ2-5
CASSFSQETQYF
TGCGCCAGCAGCTTTTCGCAAGAGACCCAGTACTTC
>.|.|15|TRBV14|TRBJ2-1
CASSQDSPLRGEQFF
TGTGCCAGCAGCCAGGACTCACCTCTCCGCGGTGAGCAGTTCTTC
>.|.|14|TRBV19|TRBJ1-6
CASSIRAFNSPLHF
TGTGCCAGTAGTATCCGGGCCTTCAATTCACCCCTCCACTTT
>TRBD1|.|17|TRBV7-9|TRBJ1-1
CASSAPGTGGENTEAFF
TGTGCCAGCAGCGCTCCCGGGACAGGGGGCGAGAACACTGAAGCTTTCTTT
>TRBD1|.|14|TRBV2|TRBJ1-5
CASSGQGGNQPQHF
TGTGCCAGCAGCGGACAGGGGGGCAATCAGCCCCAGCATTTT
>TRBD1|.|15|TRBV18|TRBJ1-5
CASSPIQGDGQPQHF
TGTGCCAGCTCACCCATACAGGGGGACGGGCAGCCCCAGCATTTT
>.|.|14|TRBV7-6|TRBJ2-3
CASSFGGGADTQYF
TGTGCCAGCAGCTTCGGAGGGGGCGCAGATACGCAGTATTTT
>.|.|16|TRBV27|TRBJ1-5
CASSLTGGWGNQPQHF
TGTGCCAGCAGTTTAACCGGGGGGTGGGGCAATCAGCCCCAGCATTTT
>.|few|16|TRBV5-1|TRBJ2-7
CASSLGLGATVYEQYF
TGCGCCAGCAGCTTGGGGTTGGGGGCGACAGTCTACGAGCAGTACTTC
>.|.|18|TRBV9|TRBJ2-7
CASSPIENPGPRVYEQYF
TGTGCCAGCAGCCCAATAGAAAACCCGGGGCCCAGGGTGTACGAGCAGTACTTC
>.|.|13|TRBV5-1|TRBJ2-7
CASSLDIGGEQYF
TGCGCCAGCAGCTTGGACATCGGCGGCGAGCAGTACTTC
>.|.|15|TRBV6-2/TRBV6-3|TRBJ2-1
CASSYSRVPYNEQFF
TGTGCCAGCAGTTACTCGAGGGTACCCTACAATGAGCAGTTCTTC
>.|.|15|TRBV19|TRBJ1-4
CASSIRNRNNEKLFF
TGTGCCAGTAGTATAAGGAACAGAAATAATGAAAAACTGTTTTTT
>.|.|14|TRBV7-9|TRBJ2-7
CASSFTGKTYEQYF
TGTGCCAGCAGCTTTACCGGGAAAACCTACGAGCAGTACTTC
>TRBD1|.|17|TRBV7-9|TRBJ2-3
CASSAEGGGSAADTQYF
TGTGCCAGCAGCGCGGAAGGGGGCGGGTCGGCCGCAGATACGCAGTATTTT
>TRBD1|.|14|TRBV5-4|TRBJ2-2
CASRRQGRTGELFF
TGTGCCAGCCGCAGACAGGGGAGGACCGGGGAGCTGTTTTTT
>TRBD1|.|15|TRBV18|TRBJ1-1
CASSPLQGGNTEAFF
TGTGCCAGCTCACCACTACAGGGGGGAAACACTGAAGCTTTCTTT
>.|.|16|TRBV27|TRBJ2-7
CASSRLGTQGSYEQYF
TGTGCCAGCAGTCGCCTCGGCACACAGGGCTCCTACGAGCAGTACTTC
>.|.|15|TRBV29-1|TRBJ2-1
CSVEGGGGMDNEQFF
TGCAGCGTTGAAGGGGGCGGCGGGATGGATAATGAGCAGTTCTTC
>TRBD2|.|16|TRBV10-2|TRBJ2-1
CASSSLTSVRNNEQFF
TGCGCCAGCAGTTCCTTGACTAGCGTCAGAAACAATGAGCAGTTCTTC
>TRBD2|.|13|TRBV30|TRBJ2-1
CAWTPGAGGVKFF
TGTGCCTGGACTCCAGGAGCGGGAGGTGTAAAGTTCTTC